This passage covers 17 T cell receptor beta chains from one sample sequenced in a study of cytomegalovirus exposure and HLA in healthy donors (dated by TCRdb to 2016 to 2017). The library relied on the immunoSEQ multiplex PCR assay. The multiplex PCR relied on a mix of 60 forward primers for TCR Vbeta segments and 13 reverse primers for TCR Jbeta segments. In its TCRdb copy, this immuneACCESS table keeps in-frame sequences only and misses some clones. Where compared with another copy, unresolved V genes explain less than half of these, and the others have no known cause. The sample yields some 100,000 clones; 65% to 85% were counted once. Approximately 2% of the sample lies in the top ten. What was sequenced was PBMCs. Receptor source: a woman in her thirties or forties in good health and CMV-seronegative.

The CDR3 protein is CASSKHATGGTEAFF. Written as DNA, the CDR3 is TGTGCCAGCAGCAAACACGCGACAGGGGGCACTGAAGCTTTCTTT. The chain uses TRBV21-1 and TRBJ1-1; the D call in the table, TRBD1, was not verified against the DNA. TRBV21-1 is annotated as a pseudogene. CDR3 size: 15 residues.

Regarding this clone: One end of the junction is discordant with germline, which a read error may explain. The V call is TRBV6-1, the J call TRBJ2-1; 10 positions match TRBD2. Germline assignment: CDR1 MNHNS and CDR2 SASEGT. This CDR3 has 11 residues. CDR3 DNA sequence: TGTGCCAGCAGTCAGCGGGGGGGTGGCGTCTTC. This gives the protein CASSQRGGGVF.

This clone came up a few times. The chain joins TRBV4-1 to TRBJ2-5, with TRBD2 matching 8 bases. The J segment lost 7 bases and the V segment lost 0 bases, leaving 13 bases of the junction unmatched. CDR1 is MGHRA and CDR2 is YSYEKL in the germline V gene. The CDR3 covers 17 residues. The DNA of the CDR3 is TGCGCCAGCAGCCAAGATGGGAACGGGGGGGCCTTAGGGACCCAGTACTTC. Translation: CASSQDGNGGALGTQYF.

Worth noting for this clone: The identical CDR3 is also encoded by other nucleotide sequences in the sample. The V gene is TRBV6-1, the J gene TRBJ2-3; perhaps TRBD1 as D (6 bases). The CDR3 contains 17 residues. V lost 2 bases and J lost 4, with 19 bases in between. CDR1 and CDR2 (germline): MNHNS, SASEGT. CDR3 nucleotide sequence: TGTGCCAGCAGTGAATGGTTTGGGGGCGGCGAAGCAGATACGCAGTATTTT. This translates into CASSEWFGGGEADTQYF.

The chain links TRBV30 to TRBJ1-3; no clear D. The CDR3 spans 11 residues. Per the germline V gene, CDR1 is GTSNPN and CDR2 is SVGIG (reference sequence). The CDR3: CASDRGNTIYF. The CDR3 region has the DNA TGTGCATCGGACCGCGGGAACACCATATATTTT.

A single count supports this clone. The chain carries TRBV19 and TRBJ1-3; D remains ambiguous. The CDR3 is made up of 16 amino acids. The germline V and J ends were trimmed by 7 bases and 2 bases, with 18 bases remaining between them. CDR1 is LNHDA, CDR2 SQIVND, per germline (reference sequence). CDR3 sequence: CASTLEGREPGNTIYF. As DNA, the CDR3 is TGTGCCAGTACCCTGGAGGGAAGGGAACCTGGAAACACCATATATTTT.

The rearrangement joins TRBV5-5 to TRBJ2-1, with TRBD2 matching over 9 bases. Per the germline V gene, CDR1 is SGHKS and CDR2 is YYEKEE (reference sequence). After removal of 0 bases from V and 10 bases from J, the junction contained 11 bases not matched to a gene. There are 16 residues in the CDR3. The CDR3, as DNA: TGTGCCAGCAGCTTGGTAGAAGTAGCGGGAGTACGGGAGCAGTTCTTC. It translates to CASSLVEVAGVREQFF.

This clone was found once. CDR3 nucleotide sequence: TGTGCCAGCAGCTTAGATTGGACAGGGGAAAAATTCTACGAGCAGTACTTC. This encodes CASSLDWTGEKFYEQYF. V is TRBV7-9 and J is TRBJ2-7; TRBD1 agrees at 9 bases. Germline V gene data show CDR1 as SEHNR and CDR2 as FQNEAQ (reference sequence). The CDR3 length is 17 residues. Trimming at V came to 1 base and at J to 3 bases, leaving 10 bases not matched to a gene.

The rearrangement joins TRBV21-1 to TRBJ1-1; the table's TRBD1 call for D was not verified on the DNA. TRBV21-1 is a documented pseudogene. This CDR3 is built from 14 residues. The CDR3 spells CARTPTGRGVRAFF. In DNA, the CDR3 is TGTGCCAGAACCCCGACAGGCCGGGGTGTAAGAGCTTTCTTT.

A few counts support this clone. The chain combines TRBV7-6 with TRBJ2-2; D is perhaps TRBD2 (5 bases). There are 16 residues in the CDR3. Deletions cut 1 base from V and 1 base from J, with 10 bases between. Germline assignment: CDR1 SGHVS and CDR2 FNYEAQ. This chain's CDR3 is CASSLVGVENTGELFF. CDR3 DNA sequence: TGTGCCAGCAGCTTAGTCGGGGTGGAGAACACCGGGGAGCTGTTTTTT.

This sequence joins TRBV27 and TRBJ2-7; the D gene is possibly TRBD1 (5 bases). This CDR3 has 14 amino acids. Per germline, CDR1 MNHEY and CDR2 SMNVEV (reference sequence). Trimming pared 6 bases from V and 0 bases from J, leaving 12 bases between. The CDR3 nucleotides read TGTGCCAGCAGGCAGGGTATATACTCCTACGAGCAGTACTTC. It codes for CASRQGIYSYEQYF.

This clone was seen just once. The chain couples TRBV7-8 to TRBJ1-5, with a possible D match to TRBD1 (5 bases). CDR1 and CDR2 (germline): SGHVS, FQNEAQ. The CDR3 sequence is 15 residues long. The germline V and J ends were trimmed by 2 bases and 5 bases, with 13 bases remaining between them. This chain's CDR3 is CASSLNPRGDQPQHF. In DNA, the CDR3 is TGTGCCAGCAGCTTAAATCCCCGGGGGGATCAGCCCCAGCATTTT.

This clone turned up a few times. The J gene is TRBJ2-7, the V gene TRBV28; D might be TRBD2 (6 bases). The V gene lost 2 bases and the J gene lost 5 bases, with 25 bases spanning the gap. Per the germline V gene, CDR1 is MDHEN and CDR2 is SYDVKM. This CDR3 is built from 18 residues. The CDR3 reads CASSLPPHAGRPTHEQYF. CDR3 DNA sequence: TGTGCCAGCAGTTTACCCCCCCACGCAGGGAGGCCTACCCACGAGCAGTACTTC.

The rearrangement links TRBV9 to TRBJ1-2; D unresolved. The length of the CDR3 is 11 residues. Per germline, CDR1 SGDLS and CDR2 YYNGEE. Trimming cost V 3 bases and J 5 bases, with 5 bases left between them. The CDR3 DNA follows: TGTGCCAGCAGCGCCGGGTATGGCTACACCTTC. This gives the protein CASSAGYGYTF.

The CDR3 DNA is TGTGCCAGCAGTCGGGACGGGAGCTCTGGAAACACCATATATTTT. Protein sequence: CASSRDGSSGNTIYF. The rearrangement joins TRBV2 to TRBJ1-3, with TRBD1 as a possible D gene (5 bases). This CDR3 region has 15 residues. V dropped 5 bases and J dropped 0 bases, with 11 bases sitting between them. CDR1 and CDR2 from the germline V gene are SNHLY and FYNNEI.

This clone was recorded a few times. This chain joins TRBV5-1 and TRBJ1-4; a weak D match, TRBD1 (6 bases). The germline gives CDR1 SGHRS, CDR2 YFSETQ. The ends were cut back, 4 bases at V and 1 base at J, with 14 bases in the middle. The CDR3 sequence is 16 residues long. The CDR3 DNA follows: TGCGCCAGCAGCGCGACAGGATCACGAACTAATGAAAAACTGTTTTTT. This translates into CASSATGSRTNEKLFF.

In this sample, this clone turned up a few times. V gene TRBV27 combines with J gene TRBJ1-4, with a tentative D call TRBD1 (6 bases). This CDR3 spans 17 amino acids. Trimming removed 6 bases at V and 0 bases at J, with 17 bases between. From germline, CDR1 is MNHEY and CDR2 SMNVEV (reference sequence). CDR3 bases: TGTGCCAGCAGCACAGAACAGGGCACTGCAACTAATGAAAAACTGTTTTTT. The encoded protein is CASSTEQGTATNEKLFF.